This is a list of T cell receptor beta chains from one sample in a study of blood T cell repertoires in COVID-19. Measured with immunoSEQ multiplex PCR; TCRdb has only the in-frame clones, and not every one. The sample shows some 65,000 clones, about 74% of them seen only once. The sample was peripheral blood. These receptors were collected from a woman older than 75 with acute or convalescent COVID-19. Each CDR3 is given with its conserved first and last residue. The D gene is left open where the match is weak. Size is stated for part of the rows, as once, few or many counts, or as a class when the clone is expanded.

D gene | clone size | J gene | V gene | CDR3 protein | CDR3 DNA
- | few | TRBJ1-1 | TRBV6-5 | CASSPGDPATEAFF | TGTGCCAGCAGTCCAGGGGACCCGGCCACTGAAGCTTTCTTT
TRBD2 | - | TRBJ2-7 | TRBV3-1/TRBV3-2 | CASSHSGGLYEQYF | TGTGCCAGCAGCCATAGCGGGGGGTTATACGAGCAGTACTTC
- | - | TRBJ2-3 | TRBV11-1 | CASSLGLPVTDTQYF | TGTGCCAGCAGCTTAGGACTACCCGTCACAGATACGCAGTATTTT
- | - | TRBJ2-5 | TRBV5-1 | CASSLSQGSAETQYF | TGCGCCAGCAGCTTAAGCCAGGGCTCGGCGGAGACCCAGTACTTC
- | - | TRBJ2-3 | TRBV7-2 | CASSLSSVSTDTQYF | TGTGCCAGCAGCTTATCTAGCGTAAGCACAGATACGCAGTATTTT
TRBD2 | - | TRBJ2-1 | TRBV12-5 | CASGLVGWEGEQFF | TGTGCTAGTGGTTTGGTAGGATGGGAGGGTGAGCAGTTCTTC
TRBD1 | - | TRBJ2-3 | TRBV4-2 | CASSHRTGAADTQYF | TGTGCCAGCAGCCACAGGACAGGAGCTGCAGATACGCAGTATTTT
- | - | TRBJ1-2 | TRBV28 | CASSLSSNNYGYTF | TGTGCCAGCAGTTTGAGTAGCAATAACTATGGCTACACCTTC
TRBD2 | - | TRBJ2-2 | TRBV7-9 | CASSLRGLAGGTGELFF | TGTGCCAGCAGCTTACGTGGACTAGCGGGAGGGACCGGGGAGCTGTTTTTT
- | - | TRBJ2-1 | TRBV7-2 | CASSPYQGWDEQFF | TGTGCCAGCAGCCCCTACCAGGGGTGGGATGAGCAGTTCTTC
TRBD2 | - | TRBJ2-1 | TRBV4-2 | CASSQVGTSADNEQFF | TGTGCCAGCAGCCAAGTAGGGACTAGCGCAGACAATGAGCAGTTCTTC
TRBD1 | - | TRBJ1-2 | TRBV6-5 | CASSIGQGRVEGYTF | TGTGCCAGCAGTATAGGACAGGGAAGGGTTGAGGGCTACACCTTC
TRBD1 | - | TRBJ1-1 | TRBV5-1 | CASSAGTGRRTEAFF | TGCGCCAGCAGCGCCGGGACAGGGCGGAGGACTGAAGCTTTCTTT
TRBD1 | - | TRBJ1-1 | TRBV7-3 | CASSSGGTEAFF | TGTGCCAGCAGCTCAGGGGGAACTGAAGCTTTCTTT
- | - | TRBJ2-7 | TRBV5-1 | CASSLGGSLSYEQYF | TGCGCCAGCAGCTTAGGAGGGTCCCTCTCCTACGAGCAGTACTTC
- | - | TRBJ2-3 | TRBV6-4 | CASSVGPGADTQYF | TGTGCCAGCAGTGTCGGGCCCGGGGCAGATACGCAGTATTTT
TRBD2 | once | TRBJ2-7 | TRBV2 | CASILTAGGPGEQYF | TGTGCCAGCATATTAACAGCGGGAGGGCCGGGCGAGCAGTACTTC
TRBD2 | - | TRBJ2-7 | TRBV5-1 | CASAGTSGSYEQYF | TGCGCCAGTGCCGGGACTAGCGGCTCCTACGAGCAGTACTTC
TRBD2 | - | TRBJ2-7 | TRBV27 | CASSRKGLAGVYEQYF | TGTGCCAGCAGTCGAAAGGGACTAGCGGGAGTTTACGAGCAGTACTTC
TRBD2 | - | TRBJ2-3 | TRBV12-5 | CASVLGLAESDTQYF | TGTGCTAGTGTCCTGGGACTAGCGGAATCAGATACGCAGTATTTT
TRBD2 | - | TRBJ2-7 | TRBV3-1/TRBV3-2 | CASSRILAGAYEQYF | TGTGCCAGCAGCCGAATACTAGCGGGTGCCTACGAGCAGTACTTC
TRBD2 | - | TRBJ2-3 | TRBV19 | CASSPATSGRLTDTQYF | TGTGCCAGTAGTCCCGCAACTAGCGGGAGGTTAACAGATACGCAGTATTTT
- | - | TRBJ1-2 | TRBV5-1 | CASSLSPSYGYTF | TGCGCCAGCAGCTTGTCACCGAGCTATGGCTACACCTTC
TRBD1 | - | TRBJ2-2 | TRBV19 | CGTGMGLAGELFF | TGTGGGACAGGGATGGGCCTAGCCGGGGAGCTGTTTTTT
- | - | TRBJ1-6 | TRBV29-1 | CSVSQGYNSPLHF | TGCAGCGTGAGCCAGGGCTATAATTCACCCCTCCACTTT
TRBD1 | - | TRBJ1-2 | TRBV7-8 | CASSPASRTGYGYTF | TGTGCCAGCAGCCCAGCTAGCAGGACAGGGTATGGCTACACCTTC
TRBD1 | - | TRBJ2-5 | TRBV6-5 | CASSKGQQETQYF | TGTGCCAGCAGTAAGGGACAGCAAGAGACCCAGTACTTC
TRBD1 | once | TRBJ1-5 | TRBV27 | CASSPYPGQSNQPQHF | TGTGCCAGCAGTCCTTATCCGGGACAGAGCAATCAGCCCCAGCATTTT
- | - | TRBJ1-2 | TRBV9 | CASSVGGSNYGYTF | TGTGCCAGCAGCGTAGGCGGCTCAAACTATGGCTACACCTTC
TRBD2 | - | TRBJ2-3 | TRBV30 | CAWSAGLAGVDTQYF | TGTGCCTGGAGTGCTGGACTAGCGGGAGTAGATACGCAGTATTTT
- | few | TRBJ1-3 | TRBV25-1 | CASSRLISGNTIYF | TGTGCCAGCAGCCGACTGATCTCTGGAAACACCATATATTTT
- | - | TRBJ1-6 | TRBV11-2 | CASSLKWSHSPLHF | TGTGCCAGCAGCCTAAAATGGTCACATTCACCCCTCCACTTT
- | few | TRBJ2-7 | TRBV6-2/TRBV6-3 | CASSYGRGYEQYF | TGTGCCAGCAGTTACGGCAGGGGCTACGAGCAGTACTTC
- | - | TRBJ1-5 | TRBV7-2 | CASSSRGGGDQPQHF | TGTGCCAGCAGCTCCCGAGGTGGGGGGGATCAGCCCCAGCATTTT
- | - | TRBJ2-7 | TRBV2 | CASSKDSIYEQYF | TGTGCCAGCAGCAAGGACAGTATTTACGAGCAGTACTTC
- | - | TRBJ1-3 | TRBV4-2 | CASSQVSSSGNTIYF | TGTGCCAGCAGCCAAGTCTCCTCCTCTGGAAACACCATATATTTT
TRBD1 | - | TRBJ2-5 | TRBV4-2 | CASSQPGQGLETQYF | TGTGCCAGCAGCCAACCGGGACAGGGCTTGGAGACCCAGTACTTC
TRBD1 | - | TRBJ2-5 | TRBV7-9 | CASSHMAGGFDQYF | TGTGCCAGCAGCCATATGGCAGGGGGCTTCGACCAGTACTTC
- | - | TRBJ2-7 | TRBV7-2 | CASSLVEGPYEQYF | TGTGCCAGCAGCTTGGTGGAGGGGCCCTACGAGCAGTACTTC
- | - | TRBJ1-2 | TRBV7-2 | CASSLQGTHGYTF | TGTGCCAGCAGCTTACAGGGTACTCATGGCTACACCTTC
TRBD2 | - | TRBJ2-7 | TRBV13 | CASSLAAGGPLGSSSYEQYF | TGTGCCAGCAGCTTAGCAGCGGGAGGCCCCCTAGGTAGCTCCTCCTACGAGCAGTACTTC
TRBD2 | once | TRBJ2-2 | TRBV24-1 | CATSGLAGGFTGELFF | TGTGCCACCAGTGGACTAGCGGGAGGGTTTACCGGGGAGCTGTTTTTT
- | - | TRBJ2-2 | TRBV6-1 | CASSEVRGNTGELFF | TGTGCCAGCAGTGAGGTACGGGGGAACACCGGGGAGCTGTTTTTT
- | - | TRBJ2-2 | TRBV27 | CASSYTGYGELFF | TGTGCCAGCAGTTACACGGGGTACGGGGAGCTGTTTTTT
- | - | TRBJ2-2 | TRBV2 | CARQGITGELFF | TGTGCCAGACAGGGAATCACCGGGGAGCTGTTTTTT
TRBD2 | - | TRBJ2-2 | TRBV10-2 | CASSDLAGGTGELFF | TGCGCCAGCAGTGATCTAGCGGGAGGTACCGGGGAGCTGTTTTTT
TRBD2 | - | TRBJ2-7 | TRBV19 | CASSIGAGGTYEQYF | TGTGCCAGTAGTATAGGAGCGGGGGGTACCTACGAGCAGTACTTC
- | - | TRBJ1-1 | TRBV18 | CASSPTGWVTEAFF | TGTGCCAGCTCACCCACGGGATGGGTTACTGAAGCTTTCTTT
TRBD2 | - | TRBJ2-1 | TRBV11-2 | CASSLDPGLAAEQFF | TGTGCCAGCAGCTTAGATCCGGGACTAGCGGCTGAGCAGTTCTTC
- | - | TRBJ2-1 | TRBV11-3 | CASSLSGALDNEQFF | TGTGCCAGCAGCCTCAGCGGAGCTTTGGATAATGAGCAGTTCTTC
TRBD2 | few | TRBJ2-3 | TRBV7-3 | CASSHTGTTTHTQYF | TGTGCCAGCAGCCATACCGGGACTACTACACATACGCAGTATTTT
- | - | TRBJ1-4 | TRBV11-2 | CASSLGLAEKLFF | TGTGCCAGCAGCTTAGGGCTGGCTGAAAAACTGTTTTTT
TRBD2 | - | TRBJ2-7 | TRBV5-5 | CASSLGAGTIYEQYF | TGTGCCAGCAGCTTGGGGGCCGGGACTATCTACGAGCAGTACTTC
- | - | TRBJ2-2 | TRBV10-3 | CAITPGGSTNTGELFF | TGTGCCATCACTCCCGGGGGTAGTACGAACACCGGGGAGCTGTTTTTT
TRBD1 | - | TRBJ1-4 | TRBV7-2 | CASSSSGQGYEKLFF | TGTGCCAGCAGCTCCTCGGGACAGGGGTATGAAAAACTGTTTTTT
TRBD1 | - | TRBJ1-3 | TRBV5-1 | CASSLVGQEYPGSGNTIYF | TGCGCCAGCAGCTTGGTGGGACAGGAGTATCCGGGGTCTGGAAACACCATATATTTT